This TCR beta chain is drawn from a study of blood T cell repertoires in COVID-19. Study background: Collection of acute and convalescent COVID-19 samples took place in the United States, Italy and Spain. PBMCs, B-cell-depleted T cells, or T cells provided the cDNA or gDNA that made up the material.

Germline V gene lookup returns CDR1 KGHSH and CDR2 LQKENI. V gave up 2 bases and J gave up 3 bases, with 8 bases separating them. This CDR3 comprises 13 residues. In the source study's methods: Reference gene primer amplification gave estimated nucleated cell counts. Sequencing was performed with immunoSEQ multiplex PCR; in TCRdb, only in-frame clones are kept and a portion is missing. V and J calls and clone size are those listed in that table; D and trimming were worked out from the DNA. Of tens of thousands of clones detected, about three quarters appear once; the ten largest clones hold 9.2%. The chain couples TRBV18 to TRBJ2-7; D is unclear. The sequencing input was peripheral blood. The sequence came from a human donor in a cohort sampled during active COVID-19. As DNA, the CDR3 is TGTGCCAGCTCACCAGCGGCCTACTACGAGCAGTACTTC. This gives the protein CASSPAAYYEQYF.